Each of the 29 T cell receptor beta chains below was sequenced from the same sample in a study of human CD8 memory T cell subsets (TCRdb year 2020). A Human TCR Profiling Kit was used to prepare UMI-labeled 5' RACE TCRbeta libraries. TCRdb reprocessed the reads; each CDR3 protein sequence makes one entry, and DNA is unavailable. In this sample's table one finds around 19,000 distinct CDR3 sequences. The ten largest make up 5.4% of the sample. The sample taken for sequencing was CD8+ T cells from PBMCs. All receptors derive from a human donor in good health.

This chain links TRBV27 with TRBJ2-5; TCRdb picks TRBD2, but there is no DNA to check that call. The CDR3 runs 12 residues. In germline, CDR1 is MNHEY, CDR2 SMNVEV (reference sequence). Here the CDR3 reads CASTSQGETQYF.

V and J are TRBV9 and TRBJ2-5; the TCRdb D gene call, TRBD2, has no DNA to confirm it. The CDR3 totals 17 residues. CDR1 SGDLS and CDR2 YYNGEE come from the germline V gene. The CDR3 is CASSVSRLAGSQETQYF.

This clonotype is deemed medium-sized by its frequency. The J gene is TRBJ2-7, the V gene TRBV28. The V gene's germline CDR1 is MDHEN and CDR2 SYDVKM. CDR3 length equals 14 residues. The CDR3 is CASSLRGSGLGQYF. The entire variable domain, with the rest obtained from reference TRBV28 and TRBJ2-7, is as follows: DVKVTQSSRYLVKRTGEKVFLECVQDMDHENMFWYRQDPGLGLRLIYFSYDVKMKEKGDIPEGYSVSREKKERFSLILESASTNQTSMYLCASSLRGSGLGQYFGPGTRLTVT.

The chain employs TRBV7-9 and TRBJ2-7; the TCRdb D gene call, TRBD1, has no DNA to confirm it. The CDR3 is 14 residues long. Germline V gives CDR1 SEHNR, CDR2 FQNEAQ (reference sequence). The CDR3 spells CASSLDGAYYEQYF.

Frequency places this clonotype as medium-sized. V usage is TRBV28 and J usage is TRBJ2-7; TCRdb calls TRBD1, which cannot be checked without DNA. The germline gives CDR1 MDHEN, CDR2 SYDVKM. The CDR3 length is 15 residues. CDR3 loop: CASNPRDRGRDEQYF.

This chain uses TRBV25-1 with TRBJ2-1; absent DNA, TCRdb's TRBD1 call cannot be checked. This CDR3 has 14 amino acids. Germline lookup yields CDR1 MGHDK and CDR2 SYGVNS. The CDR3 spells CASSAGQAYNEQFF.

V and J are TRBV4-3 and TRBJ1-5. The CDR3 runs to 14 residues. In germline, CDR1 is LGHNA, CDR2 YSLEER. This chain's CDR3 is CASSQERGGQPQHF.

The chain is built from TRBV6-2 or TRBV6-3 and TRBJ2-2; TCRdb's D call of TRBD2 is untestable without DNA. The CDR3 is 15 amino acids. CDR1 MNHEY and CDR2 SVGEGT come from the germline V gene. The chain's CDR3 is CASRPGLDYTGELFF.

The V and J genes are TRBV6-5 and TRBJ2-3. This CDR3 spans 14 amino acids. Germline lookup yields CDR1 MNHEY and CDR2 SVGAGI. CDR3 in amino acids: CASSPDDSADTQYF.

The chain is built from TRBV7-9 and TRBJ2-1; absent DNA, TCRdb's TRBD2 call cannot be checked. Germline V gives CDR1 SEHNR, CDR2 FQNEAQ (reference sequence). The CDR3 extends over 17 amino acids. The CDR3 reads CASSSSLTSGARNEQFF.

CDR3 residues: CASSYFMGNSPLHF. V usage is TRBV28 and J usage is TRBJ1-6. Germline assignment: CDR1 MDHEN and CDR2 SYDVKM. The CDR3 is 14 amino acids. The full variable domain, completed using reference TRBV28 and TRBJ1-6, is DVKVTQSSRYLVKRTGEKVFLECVQDMDHENMFWYRQDPGLGLRLIYFSYDVKMKEKGDIPEGYSVSREKKERFSLILESASTNQTSMYLCASSYFMGNSPLHFGNGTRLTVT.

The V gene is TRBV2, the J gene TRBJ2-1; absent DNA, TCRdb's TRBD1 call cannot be checked. Per the germline V gene, CDR1 is SNHLY and CDR2 is FYNNEI. The CDR3 contains 13 residues. The CDR3 here is CASTLGRGIEQFF.

The chain carries TRBV28 and TRBJ1-1. This CDR3 is 11 amino acids long. Germline V gene data show CDR1 as MDHEN and CDR2 as SYDVKM. CDR3 residues: CASSRSTEAFF.

This chain connects TRBV6-5 to TRBJ1-2; TCRdb lists TRBD1, though no DNA is available to test this call. The germline V gene encodes CDR1 MNHEY and CDR2 SVGAGI. There are 16 residues in the CDR3. CDR3 sequence reads: CASSYSRTGRSNGYTF.

This rearrangement joins TRBV29-1 to TRBJ1-2; TCRdb lists TRBD1, though no DNA is available to test this call. Germline V gives CDR1 SQVTM, CDR2 ANQGSEA. The CDR3 covers 12 residues. CDR3 region: CSGGSVNYGYTF.

V usage is TRBV5-4 and J usage is TRBJ2-5; TCRdb selects TRBD2, and the lack of DNA leaves this call unchecked. The CDR3 has 12 residues. The germline CDR1 and CDR2 sequences are SGHNT and YYREEE (reference sequence). The CDR3 protein is CASPRGQGTQYF.

This clonotype is called medium-sized based on its frequency. This chain uses TRBV29-1 with TRBJ1-2. This CDR3 comprises 12 residues. Germline-derived CDR1 and CDR2 are SQVTM and ANQGSEA. CDR3 amino acids: CSVDSRNYGYTF.

This clonotype is classed as medium-sized by frequency. This chain joins TRBV5-6 and TRBJ2-3. Germline V lookup: CDR1 SGHDT, CDR2 YYEEEE. This CDR3 is built from 14 residues. The CDR3 is CASSPALFTDTQYF. The full variable domain, its missing parts supplied by reference TRBV5-6 and TRBJ2-3, is DAGVTQSPTHLIKTRGQQVTLRCSPKSGHDTVSWYQQALGQGPQFIFQYYEEEERQRGNFPDRFSGHQFPNYSSELNVNALLLGDSALYLCASSPALFTDTQYFGPGTRLTVL.

The chain uses TRBV11-2 and TRBJ1-1; the TRBD1 assignment by TCRdb is unverifiable without DNA. Germline values: CDR1 SGHAT, CDR2 FQNNGV. This CDR3 region has 15 residues. The chain's CDR3 is CATQQGRTMNTEAFF.

V is TRBV11-2 and J is TRBJ2-1; TCRdb names TRBD1, which stays unverified in the absence of DNA. CDR3 length equals 17 residues. The germline V gene has CDR1 SGHAT and CDR2 FQNNGV. The CDR3 sequence: CASSSLGPTSSYNEQFF.

The V and J genes are TRBV13 and TRBJ2-7. The CDR3 has 13 residues. Germline-derived CDR1 and CDR2 are PRHDT and FYEKMQ (reference sequence). CDR3 protein: CASSSSYDYEQYF.

The chain is built from TRBV7-9 and TRBJ1-5; TCRdb designates TRBD1, a call that cannot be tested without DNA. The CDR3 sequence is 14 residues long. CDR1 is SEHNR, CDR2 FQNEAQ, per germline (reference sequence). This chain's CDR3 is CASSSPGRNQPQHF.

The V gene is TRBV28, the J gene TRBJ2-7; TCRdb proposes TRBD2, but this gene call is untestable without DNA. The CDR3 has 15 residues. Germline V CDR1 and CDR2: MDHEN, SYDVKM. CDR3 loop: CASRQTSGRSYEQYF. The entire variable domain, with the rest obtained from reference TRBV28 and TRBJ2-7, is as follows: DVKVTQSSRYLVKRTGEKVFLECVQDMDHENMFWYRQDPGLGLRLIYFSYDVKMKEKGDIPEGYSVSREKKERFSLILESASTNQTSMYLCASRQTSGRSYEQYFGPGTRLTVT.

The V call is TRBV20-1, the J call TRBJ2-7. CDR3 size: 13 residues. The V gene's germline CDR1 is DFQATT and CDR2 SNEGSKA (reference sequence). CDR3 protein: CSARDLEAYEQYF.

This clonotype shows up as medium-sized by frequency. The rearrangement links TRBV7-9 to TRBJ1-5. The CDR3 loop spans 12 amino acids. Germline CDR1 reads SEHNR; CDR2 reads FQNEAQ (reference sequence). The CDR3 is CASEGLNQPQHF.

Frequency places this clonotype as medium-sized (0.01 to 0.1%). This chain joins TRBV2 and TRBJ1-5; TCRdb selects TRBD1, and the lack of DNA leaves this call unchecked. From germline, CDR1 is SNHLY and CDR2 FYNNEI. This CDR3 is 16 amino acids long. CDR3 sequence reads: CASKGQGRSGNQPQHF.

V and J are TRBV6-5 and TRBJ2-1; the TRBD2 assignment by TCRdb is unverifiable without DNA. In germline, CDR1 is MNHEY, CDR2 SVGAGI. The CDR3 totals 13 residues. The CDR3 region is CASSWYGSNEQFF.

This chain links TRBV5-1 with TRBJ2-2; the D call of TRBD2 rests on TCRdb alone, since no DNA is present to check it. CDR1 is SGHRS and CDR2 is YFSETQ in the germline V gene. The CDR3 length is 16 residues. The CDR3 loop is CASSLGLAANTGELFF.

The chain employs TRBV9 and TRBJ2-3; TCRdb selects TRBD2, and the lack of DNA leaves this call unchecked. In germline, CDR1 is SGDLS, CDR2 YYNGEE. CDR3 length: 15 amino acids. The CDR3: CASSVQAGDTDTQYF. The variable domain in full, with the rest retrieved from reference TRBV9 and TRBJ2-3, is DSGVTQTPKHLITATGQRVTLRCSPRSGDLSVYWYQQSLDQGLQFLIQYYNGEERAKGNILERFSAQQFPDLHSELNLSSLELGDSALYFCASSVQAGDTDTQYFGPGTRLTVL.